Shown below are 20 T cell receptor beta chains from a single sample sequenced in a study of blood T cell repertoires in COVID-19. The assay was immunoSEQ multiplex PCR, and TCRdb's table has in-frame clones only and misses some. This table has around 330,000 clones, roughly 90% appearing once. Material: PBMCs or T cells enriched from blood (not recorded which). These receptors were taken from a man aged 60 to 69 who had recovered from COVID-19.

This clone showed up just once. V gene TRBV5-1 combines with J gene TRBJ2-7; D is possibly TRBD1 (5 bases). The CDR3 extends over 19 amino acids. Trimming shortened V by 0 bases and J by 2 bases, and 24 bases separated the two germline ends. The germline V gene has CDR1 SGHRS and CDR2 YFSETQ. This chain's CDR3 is CASSLGVEKLGQPPYEQYF. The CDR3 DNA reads TGCGCCAGCAGCTTGGGAGTGGAAAAGTTAGGACAACCACCCTACGAGCAGTACTTC.

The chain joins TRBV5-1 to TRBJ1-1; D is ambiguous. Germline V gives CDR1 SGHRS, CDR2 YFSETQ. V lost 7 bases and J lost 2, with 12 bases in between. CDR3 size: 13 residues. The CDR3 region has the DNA TGCGCCAGCTCTCAAGACACTAACACTGAAGCTTTCTTT. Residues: CASSQDTNTEAFF.

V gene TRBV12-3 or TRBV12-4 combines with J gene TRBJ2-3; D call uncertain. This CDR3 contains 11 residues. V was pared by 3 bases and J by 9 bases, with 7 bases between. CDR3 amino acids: CASSFSSTQYF. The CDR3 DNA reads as TGTGCCAGCAGTTTTAGCAGCACGCAGTATTTT.

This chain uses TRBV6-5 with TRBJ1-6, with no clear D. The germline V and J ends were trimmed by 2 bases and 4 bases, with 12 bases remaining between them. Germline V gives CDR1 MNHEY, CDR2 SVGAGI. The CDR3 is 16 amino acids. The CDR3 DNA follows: TGTGCCAGCAGTTACGCACACCAGATTTATAATTCACCCCTCCACTTT. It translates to CASSYAHQIYNSPLHF.

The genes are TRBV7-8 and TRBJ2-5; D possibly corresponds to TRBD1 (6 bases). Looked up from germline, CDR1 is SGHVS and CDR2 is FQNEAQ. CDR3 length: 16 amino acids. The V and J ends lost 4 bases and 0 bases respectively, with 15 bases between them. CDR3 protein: CASSSGNRVYQETQYF. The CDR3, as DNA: TGTGCCAGCAGCTCAGGAAACAGGGTATACCAAGAGACCCAGTACTTC.

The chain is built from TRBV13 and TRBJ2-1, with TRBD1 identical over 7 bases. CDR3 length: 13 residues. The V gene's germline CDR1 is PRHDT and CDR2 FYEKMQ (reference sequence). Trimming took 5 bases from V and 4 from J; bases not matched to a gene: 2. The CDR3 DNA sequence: TGTGCCAGCAGCAAGGACAGGTACAATGAGCAGTTCTTC. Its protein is CASSKDRYNEQFF.

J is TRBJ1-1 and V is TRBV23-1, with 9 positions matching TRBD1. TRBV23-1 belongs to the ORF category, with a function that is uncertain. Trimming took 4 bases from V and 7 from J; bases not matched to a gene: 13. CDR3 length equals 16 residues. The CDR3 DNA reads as TGCGCCAGCAGTCCGAGATGGACAGGGGAGGATTGTGAAGCTTTCTTT. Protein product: CASSPRWTGEDCEAFF.

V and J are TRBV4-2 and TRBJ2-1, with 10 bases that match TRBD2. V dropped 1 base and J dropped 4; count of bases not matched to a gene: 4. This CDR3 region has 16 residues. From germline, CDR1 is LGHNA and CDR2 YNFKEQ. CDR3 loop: CASSQVERGGYNEQFF. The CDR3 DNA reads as TGTGCCAGCAGCCAAGTGGAGCGGGGGGGTTACAATGAGCAGTTCTTC.

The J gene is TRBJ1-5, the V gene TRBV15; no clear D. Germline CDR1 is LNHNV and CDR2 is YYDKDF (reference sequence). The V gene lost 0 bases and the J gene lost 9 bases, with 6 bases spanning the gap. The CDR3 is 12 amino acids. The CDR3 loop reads CATSRDSRPQHF. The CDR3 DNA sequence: TGTGCCACCAGCAGAGATTCCCGGCCCCAGCATTTT.

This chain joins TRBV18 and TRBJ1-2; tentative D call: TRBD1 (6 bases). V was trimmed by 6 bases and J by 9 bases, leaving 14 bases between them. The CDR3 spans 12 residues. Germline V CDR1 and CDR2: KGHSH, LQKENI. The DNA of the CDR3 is TGTGCCAGCTCTACGTACAGGGATAGCTACACCTTC. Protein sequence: CASSTYRDSYTF. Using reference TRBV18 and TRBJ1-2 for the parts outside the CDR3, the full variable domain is NAGVMQNPRHLVRRRGQEARLRCSPMKGHSHVYWYRQLPEEGLKFMVYLQKENIIDESGMPKERFSAEFPKEGPSILRIQQVVRGDSAAYFCASSTYRDSYTFGSGTRLTVV.

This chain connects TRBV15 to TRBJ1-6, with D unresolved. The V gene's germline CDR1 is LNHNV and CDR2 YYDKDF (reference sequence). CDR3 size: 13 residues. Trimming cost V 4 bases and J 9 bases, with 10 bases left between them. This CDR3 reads CATSTGIGSPLHF. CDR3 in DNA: TGTGCCACCAGCACAGGAATCGGTTCACCCCTCCACTTT.

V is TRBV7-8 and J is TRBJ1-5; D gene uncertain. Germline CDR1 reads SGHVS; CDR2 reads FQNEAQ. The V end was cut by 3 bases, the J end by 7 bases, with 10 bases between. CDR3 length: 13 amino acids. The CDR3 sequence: CASSLTGDQPQHF. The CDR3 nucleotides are TGTGCCAGCAGCTTGACCGGAGACCAGCCCCAGCATTTT.

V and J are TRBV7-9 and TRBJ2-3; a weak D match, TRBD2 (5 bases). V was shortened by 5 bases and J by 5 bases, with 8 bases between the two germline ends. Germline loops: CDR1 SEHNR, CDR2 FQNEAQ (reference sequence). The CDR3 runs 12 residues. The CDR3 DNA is TGTGCCAGCAGCGACGGAGGAGATACGCAGTATTTT. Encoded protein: CASSDGGDTQYF.

The CDR3 reads CASSSTDLNTEAFF. The CDR3 nucleotides are TGTGCCAGCAGCTCGACAGACCTAAACACTGAAGCTTTCTTT. The J gene is TRBJ1-1, the V gene TRBV13; D might be TRBD1 (5 bases). Germline CDR1 PRHDT, CDR2 FYEKMQ (reference sequence). This CDR3 comprises 14 residues. V lost 4 bases to trimming and J lost 2 bases, with 11 bases between them. Full variable domain (missing parts from reference TRBV13 and TRBJ1-1): AAGVIQSPRHLIKEKRETATLKCYPIPRHDTVYWYQQGPGQDPQFLISFYEKMQSDKGSIPDRFSAQQFSDYHSELNMSSLELGDSALYFCASSSTDLNTEAFFGQGTRLTVV.

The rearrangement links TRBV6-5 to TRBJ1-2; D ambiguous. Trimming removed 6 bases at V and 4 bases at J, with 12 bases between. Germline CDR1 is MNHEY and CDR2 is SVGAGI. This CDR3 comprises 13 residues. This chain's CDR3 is CASSPGSGYGYTF. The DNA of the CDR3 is TGTGCCAGCAGCCCCGGGAGCGGCTATGGCTACACCTTC.

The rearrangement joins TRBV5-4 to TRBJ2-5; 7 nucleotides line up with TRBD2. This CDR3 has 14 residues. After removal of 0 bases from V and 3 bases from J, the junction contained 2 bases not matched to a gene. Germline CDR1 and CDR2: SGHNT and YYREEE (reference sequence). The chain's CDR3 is CASSLGGTKETQYF. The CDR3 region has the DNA TGTGCCAGCAGCTTGGGAGGGACTAAAGAGACCCAGTACTTC.

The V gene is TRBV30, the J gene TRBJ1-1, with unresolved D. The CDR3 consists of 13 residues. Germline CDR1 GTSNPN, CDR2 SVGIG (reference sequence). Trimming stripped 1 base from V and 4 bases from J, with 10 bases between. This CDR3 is CAWSGAFRTEAFF. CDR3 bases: TGTGCCTGGAGTGGGGCTTTTCGCACTGAAGCTTTCTTT.

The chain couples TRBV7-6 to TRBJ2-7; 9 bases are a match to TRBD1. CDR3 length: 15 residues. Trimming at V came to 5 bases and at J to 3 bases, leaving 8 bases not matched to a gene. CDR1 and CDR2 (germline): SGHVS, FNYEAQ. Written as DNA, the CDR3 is TGTGCCAGCAGCCCCACGGGACAGGGAATCTACGAGCAGTACTTC. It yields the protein CASSPTGQGIYEQYF.

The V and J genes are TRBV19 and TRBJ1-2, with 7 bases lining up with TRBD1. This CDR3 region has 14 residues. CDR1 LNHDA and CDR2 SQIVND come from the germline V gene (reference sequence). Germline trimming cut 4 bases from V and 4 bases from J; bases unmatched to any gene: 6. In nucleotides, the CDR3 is TGTGCCAGTAGTACCAGACAGGGATTCTATGGCTACACCTTC. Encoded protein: CASSTRQGFYGYTF.

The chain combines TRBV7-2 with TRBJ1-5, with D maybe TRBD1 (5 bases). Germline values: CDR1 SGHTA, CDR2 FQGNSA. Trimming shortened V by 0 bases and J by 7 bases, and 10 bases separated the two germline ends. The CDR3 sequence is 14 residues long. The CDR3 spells CASSLAVGGQPQHF. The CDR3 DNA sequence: TGTGCCAGCAGCTTAGCTGTCGGGGGGCAGCCCCAGCATTTT.